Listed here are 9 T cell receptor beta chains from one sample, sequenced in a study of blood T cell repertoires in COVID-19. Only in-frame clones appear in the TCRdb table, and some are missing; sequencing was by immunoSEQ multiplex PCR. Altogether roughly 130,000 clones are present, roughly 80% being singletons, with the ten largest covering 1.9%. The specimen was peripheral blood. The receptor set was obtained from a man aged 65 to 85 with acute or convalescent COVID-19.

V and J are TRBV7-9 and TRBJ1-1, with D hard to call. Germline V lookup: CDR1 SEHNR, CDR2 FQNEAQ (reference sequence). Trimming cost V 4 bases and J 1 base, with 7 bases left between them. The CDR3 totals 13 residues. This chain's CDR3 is CASSSPENTEAFF. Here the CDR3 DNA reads TGTGCCAGCAGCTCCCCAGAGAACACTGAAGCTTTCTTT.

CDR3 DNA: TGTGCCAGCAGCCAACCCACCGGACAGGGGGGCCCTAGTAGGCAGTACTTC. Residues: CASSQPTGQGGPSRQYF. The gene calls are TRBV3-1 (or the pseudogene TRBV3-2) and TRBJ2-7, with 10 bases identical to TRBD1. Trimming removed 2 bases from V and 9 bases from J; junction bases left unmatched: 16. The CDR3 spans 17 residues. CDR1 and CDR2 (germline): LGHDT, YNNKEL (reference sequence).

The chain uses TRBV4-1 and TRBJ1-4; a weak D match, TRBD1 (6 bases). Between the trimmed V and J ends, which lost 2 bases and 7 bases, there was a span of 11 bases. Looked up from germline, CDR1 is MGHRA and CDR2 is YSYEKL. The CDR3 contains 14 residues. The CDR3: CASSQRGFLEKLFF. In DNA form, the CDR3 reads TGCGCCAGCAGCCAAAGGGGGTTTCTTGAAAAACTGTTTTTT.

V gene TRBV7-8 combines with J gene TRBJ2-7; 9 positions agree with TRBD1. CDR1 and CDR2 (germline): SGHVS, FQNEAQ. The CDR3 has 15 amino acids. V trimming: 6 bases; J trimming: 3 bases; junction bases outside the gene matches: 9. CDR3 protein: CASSLGGTGYYEQYF. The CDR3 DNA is TGTGCCAGCAGTTTGGGGGGGACAGGGTACTACGAGCAGTACTTC.

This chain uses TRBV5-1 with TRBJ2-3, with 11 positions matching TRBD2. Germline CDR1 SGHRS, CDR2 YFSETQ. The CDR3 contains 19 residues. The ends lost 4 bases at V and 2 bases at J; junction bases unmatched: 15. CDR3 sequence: CASSPRSASGGFYTDTQYF. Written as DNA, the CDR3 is TGCGCCAGCAGCCCAAGGTCGGCTAGCGGGGGGTTCTACACAGATACGCAGTATTTT.

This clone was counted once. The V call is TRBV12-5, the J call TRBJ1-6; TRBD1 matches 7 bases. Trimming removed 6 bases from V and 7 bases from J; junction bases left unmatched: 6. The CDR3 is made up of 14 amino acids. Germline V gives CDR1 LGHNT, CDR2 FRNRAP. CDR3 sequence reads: CASGLGQINSPLHF. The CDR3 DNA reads TGTGCTAGTGGCCTGGGACAGATCAATTCACCCCTCCACTTT.

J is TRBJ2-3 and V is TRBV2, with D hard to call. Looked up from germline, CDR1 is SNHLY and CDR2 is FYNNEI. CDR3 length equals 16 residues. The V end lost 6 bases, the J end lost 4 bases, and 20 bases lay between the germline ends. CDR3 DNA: TGTGCCAGCAGGGTTTTAGCTTATTCGGGTCCAGATACGCAGTATTTT. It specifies CASRVLAYSGPDTQYF.

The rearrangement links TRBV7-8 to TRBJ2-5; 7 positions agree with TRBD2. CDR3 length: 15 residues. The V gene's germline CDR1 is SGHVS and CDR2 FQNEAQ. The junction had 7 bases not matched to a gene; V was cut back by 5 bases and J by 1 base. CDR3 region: CASSRAGLFQETQYF. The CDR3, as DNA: TGTGCCAGCAGCCGAGCGGGGCTGTTCCAAGAGACCCAGTACTTC.

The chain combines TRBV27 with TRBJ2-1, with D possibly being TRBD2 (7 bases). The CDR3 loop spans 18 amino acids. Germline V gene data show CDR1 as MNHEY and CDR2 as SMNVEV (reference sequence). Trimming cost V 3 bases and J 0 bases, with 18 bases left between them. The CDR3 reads CASSFRGARGISYNEQFF. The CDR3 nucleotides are TGTGCCAGCAGTTTCCGGGGGGCAAGGGGGATCTCCTACAATGAGCAGTTCTTC.